These 30 T cell receptor beta chains originate from one sample sequenced in a study of blood T cell repertoires in COVID-19. Measured with immunoSEQ multiplex PCR; TCRdb has only the in-frame clones, and not every one. The sample carries 110,000 or so clones, roughly 85% recorded once. Material for sequencing was peripheral blood. The receptors stem from a human donor in a cohort sampled during active COVID-19.

The chain is built from TRBV7-2 and TRBJ1-6; 10 bases fit TRBD1. Germline V CDR1 and CDR2: SGHTA, FQGNSA. This CDR3 is 15 amino acids long. V was clipped by 0 bases and J by 10 bases; unmatched bases: 3. This CDR3 is CASSLAGTGASPLHF. CDR3 sequence (DNA): TGTGCCAGCAGCTTAGCCGGGACAGGGGCCTCACCCCTCCACTTT.

The chain couples TRBV7-3 to TRBJ1-1; 9 bases map to TRBD1. Looked up from germline, CDR1 is SGHTA and CDR2 is FQGTGA. CDR3 length equals 14 residues. Unmatched junction bases numbered 3, after V lost 1 base and J lost 6 bases. CDR3 in DNA: TGTGCCAGCAGCTTAAACAGGGGGCCCTCTGAAGCTTTCTTT. It is translated as CASSLNRGPSEAFF.

The V and J genes are TRBV4-3 and TRBJ1-2, with D perhaps TRBD1 (6 bases). This CDR3 has 16 residues. Trimming cost V 3 bases and J 6 bases, with 20 bases left between them. CDR1 is LGHNA, CDR2 YSLEER, per germline. The CDR3 DNA reads as TGCGCCAGCAGCCAGGCCGATGACAGGCTAAGCGATGGCTACACCTTC. Translation gives CASSQADDRLSDGYTF.

The chain links TRBV2 to TRBJ2-7; D is possibly TRBD2 (7 bases). Deletions cut 7 bases from V and 4 bases from J, with 17 bases between. This CDR3 is 14 amino acids long. The germline gives CDR1 SNHLY, CDR2 FYNNEI. CDR3 sequence: CASTTEGGPYEQYF. In DNA, the CDR3 is TGTGCCAGCACCACAGAGGGGGGGCCGTACGAGCAGTACTTC. Full variable domain (rest looked up from reference TRBV2 and TRBJ2-7): EPEVTQTPSHQVTQMGQEVILRCVPISNHLYFYWYRQILGQKVEFLVSFYNNEISEKSEIFDDQFSVERPDGSNFTLKIRSTKLEDSAMYFCASTTEGGPYEQYFGPGTRLTVT.

This sequence joins TRBV5-1 and TRBJ2-3; TRBD1 matches 7 bases. V was pared by 6 bases and J by 0 bases, with 4 bases of the junction left unmatched. The CDR3 sequence is 14 residues long. The germline V gene encodes CDR1 SGHRS and CDR2 YFSETQ. The CDR3 DNA sequence: TGCGCCAGCACCGGGACAGATAGCACAGATACGCAGTATTTT. It translates to CASTGTDSTDTQYF.

This clone was detected once. This chain joins TRBV19 and TRBJ1-5; 7 bases map to TRBD1. The V gene end was trimmed by 10 bases and the J gene end by 4 bases; junction bases not matched to a gene: 7. The CDR3 is made up of 13 amino acids. Germline-derived CDR1 and CDR2 are LNHDA and SQIVND (reference sequence). The CDR3 sequence: CATSGQHNQPQHF. The CDR3 bases are TGTGCCACCTCGGGACAGCATAATCAGCCCCAGCATTTT. Full variable domain (rest looked up from reference TRBV19 and TRBJ1-5): DGGITQSPKYLFRKEGQNVTLSCEQNLNHDAMYWYRQDPGQGLRLIYYSQIVNDFQKGDIAEGYSVSREKKESFPLTVTSAQKNPTAFYLCATSGQHNQPQHFGDGTRLSIL.

This clone has only a few counts. The sample contains more than one DNA sequence encoding this CDR3. The chain has TRBV4-1 and TRBJ1-3; possibly TRBD1 for D (5 bases). CDR1 and CDR2 from the germline V gene are MGHRA and YSYEKL. Trimming took off 0 bases at V and 4 bases at J, with 10 bases between the two ends. This CDR3 has 15 residues. CDR3 bases: TGCGCCAGCAGCCAAGACAGGGTATCCGGAAACACCATATATTTT. Protein sequence: CASSQDRVSGNTIYF.

The chain links TRBV5-4 to TRBJ1-4, with no clear D. The CDR3 runs to 18 residues. Per the germline V gene, CDR1 is SGHNT and CDR2 is YYREEE (reference sequence). With 4 bases removed from V and 0 bases from J, the gap between germline ends came to 19 bases. The CDR3 nucleotides read TGTGCCAGCAGCCCACCCCCGGGCCCCGGGGCAACTAATGAAAAACTGTTTTTT. Amino acids: CASSPPPGPGATNEKLFF. The variable domain in full, with the rest retrieved from reference TRBV5-4 and TRBJ1-4, is ETGVTQSPTHLIKTRGQQVTLRCSSQSGHNTVSWYQQALGQGPQFIFQYYREEENGRGNFPPRFSGLQFPNYSSELNVNALELDDSALYLCASSPPPGPGATNEKLFFGSGTQLSVL.

The rearrangement links TRBV7-6 to TRBJ2-7; a weak D match, TRBD1 (5 bases). Germline V gives CDR1 SGHVS, CDR2 FNYEAQ. Trimming took 4 bases from V and 6 from J, leaving 10 bases between them. The CDR3 has 12 residues. CDR3 nucleotide sequence: TGTGCCAGCAGCTCGGACATCAGCGAGCAGTACTTC. Encoded protein: CASSSDISEQYF. The full variable domain, rest sourced from reference TRBV7-6 and TRBJ2-7, is GAGVSQSPRYKVTKRGQDVALRCDPISGHVSLYWYRQALGQGPEFLTYFNYEAQQDKSGLPNDRFSAERPEGSISTLTIQRTEQRDSAMYRCASSSDISEQYFGPGTRLTVT.

This chain connects TRBV5-5 to TRBJ2-1; D may be TRBD1 (5 bases). Germline lookup yields CDR1 SGHKS and CDR2 YYEKEE (reference sequence). The ends were cut back, 4 bases at V and 1 base at J, with 15 bases in the middle. This CDR3 region has 16 residues. The chain's CDR3 is CASSPTRRGSYNEQFF. The CDR3 DNA is TGTGCCAGCAGCCCCACCAGAAGGGGATCCTACAATGAGCAGTTCTTC.

J is TRBJ1-2 and V is TRBV7-2; D unclear. The CDR3 loop spans 13 amino acids. The V end lost 3 bases, the J end lost 4 bases, and 9 bases lay between the germline ends. Looked up from germline, CDR1 is SGHTA and CDR2 is FQGNSA. The CDR3 nucleotides are TGTGCCAGCAGCTTCGTCGGTTCCTATGGCTACACCTTC. Translation: CASSFVGSYGYTF.

The chain is built from TRBV7-9 and TRBJ2-7, with 8 bases aligning to TRBD2. The CDR3 spans 16 residues. The germline V gene has CDR1 SEHNR and CDR2 FQNEAQ (reference sequence). V lost 1 base, J lost 1 base, and 6 bases stayed unmatched. Written as DNA, the CDR3 is TGTGCCAGCAGCTTAGATCCAGCGGGGGAATCCTACGAGCAGTACTTC. Translating it yields CASSLDPAGESYEQYF.

The V and J genes are TRBV7-8 and TRBJ1-3, with TRBD1 matching 7 bases. This CDR3 is 15 amino acids long. With 1 base clipped from V and 7 bases from J, the junction kept 7 bases outside the gene matches. Germline lookup yields CDR1 SGHVS and CDR2 FQNEAQ. CDR3 nucleotides: TGTGCCAGCAGCTTAGATGGTAGGGGGCGTAACACCATATATTTT. Translation: CASSLDGRGRNTIYF.

This chain joins TRBV2 and TRBJ2-1, with no clear D. V was cut by 5 bases and J by 0 bases, with 8 bases left in between. Germline-derived CDR1 and CDR2 are SNHLY and FYNNEI. The CDR3 has 14 amino acids. As DNA, the CDR3 is TGTGCCAGCAGTCGAGTTGGCTCCTACAATGAGCAGTTCTTC. Translated: CASSRVGSYNEQFF.

The chain carries TRBV6-5 and TRBJ1-2; maybe TRBD1 (6 bases). The length of the CDR3 is 15 residues. V lost 2 bases to trimming and J lost 4 bases, with 14 bases between them. CDR1 and CDR2 from the germline V gene are MNHEY and SVGAGI. CDR3 loop: CASSYSRQGSYGYTF. The CDR3 nucleotides read TGTGCCAGCAGTTACAGCAGGCAGGGGTCCTATGGCTACACCTTC.

The chain joins TRBV18 to TRBJ2-7, with 7 bases fitting TRBD1. This CDR3 comprises 12 residues. Germline values: CDR1 KGHSH, CDR2 LQKENI. This CDR3 reads CASRGGPYEQYF. The CDR3 DNA is TGTGCAAGCAGAGGGGGCCCCTACGAGCAGTACTTC.

The genes are TRBV27 and TRBJ1-1; D call uncertain. Germline CDR1 and CDR2: MNHEY and SMNVEV (reference sequence). The CDR3 spans 13 residues. The V and J ends lost 5 bases and 4 bases respectively, with 11 bases between them. The CDR3, as DNA: TGTGCCAGCAGTGTAAGGGAGCGCACTGAAGCTTTCTTT. It specifies CASSVRERTEAFF.

The chain carries TRBV7-9 and TRBJ2-1, with D perhaps TRBD1 (5 bases). The germline V gene encodes CDR1 SEHNR and CDR2 FQNEAQ (reference sequence). Trimming pared 1 base from V and 4 bases from J, leaving 20 bases between. The CDR3 is 18 residues long. CDR3 loop: CASSLEVRSAGSYNEQFF. CDR3 nucleotide sequence: TGTGCCAGCAGCTTAGAGGTTAGGTCGGCAGGGTCGTACAATGAGCAGTTCTTC.

This clone was counted only a few times. The V gene is TRBV19, the J gene TRBJ1-1; D call uncertain. CDR1 and CDR2 from the germline V gene are LNHDA and SQIVND (reference sequence). V lost 1 base and J 5 bases, leaving 11 bases between the germline ends. The CDR3 covers 14 residues. The CDR3 sequence is CASSIVYRGTEAFF. CDR3 bases: TGTGCCAGTAGTATAGTGTACCGAGGGACTGAAGCTTTCTTT.

The chain uses TRBV5-6 and TRBJ1-1; TRBD1 matches 8 bases. Germline loops: CDR1 SGHDT, CDR2 YYEEEE. Trimming at V came to 5 bases and at J to 1 base, leaving 4 bases not matched to a gene. The CDR3 is 14 amino acids. The CDR3 loop is CASRTTGGNTEAFF. The CDR3 DNA reads TGTGCCAGCAGGACAACAGGGGGGAACACTGAAGCTTTCTTT.

This clone has just a few counts. J is TRBJ1-4 and V is TRBV6-5, with 8 bases aligning to TRBD1. V dropped 6 bases and J dropped 7; count of bases not matched to a gene: 10. The CDR3 consists of 15 residues. The V gene's germline CDR1 is MNHEY and CDR2 SVGAGI. CDR3 nucleotides: TGTGCCAGCAGCCTTTACCAGGGGGCTGCTGAAAAACTGTTTTTT. This encodes CASSLYQGAAEKLFF.

The chain uses TRBV3-1 (or the pseudogene TRBV3-2) and TRBJ1-2; 12 nucleotides match TRBD1. The CDR3 runs 14 residues. The germline gives CDR1 LGHDT, CDR2 YNNKEL (reference sequence). V shed 4 bases, J shed 6 bases, and the junction held 3 bases outside the gene matches. The CDR3 coding sequence is TGTGCCAGCAGCCCCCGGGACAGGGGGCATGGCTACACCTTC. Its translation: CASSPRDRGHGYTF.

The chain has TRBV7-8 and TRBJ1-5, with a weak D call TRBD1 (6 bases). Per the germline V gene, CDR1 is SGHVS and CDR2 is FQNEAQ. Deletions cut 5 bases from V and 2 bases from J, with 10 bases between. The CDR3 loop spans 14 amino acids. This chain's CDR3 is CASSLRQGNQPQHF. The CDR3 DNA reads as TGTGCCAGCAGCCTCCGACAGGGCAATCAGCCCCAGCATTTT.

This clone was counted once. The rearrangement joins TRBV10-2 to TRBJ2-7; D possibly corresponds to TRBD1 (5 bases). The V end was cut by 2 bases, the J end by 5 bases, with 19 bases between. Germline V gene lookup returns CDR1 WSHSY and CDR2 SAAADI. CDR3 length equals 16 residues. The chain's CDR3 is CASSEASRVLVNEQYF. DNA of the CDR3: TGCGCCAGCAGTGAGGCAAGCAGGGTACTGGTCAACGAGCAGTACTTC.

The CDR3 here is CSVERSRGYLTEAFF. The DNA of the CDR3 is TGCAGCGTTGAACGGTCCCGGGGGTACCTTACTGAAGCTTTCTTT. The chain employs TRBV29-1 and TRBJ1-1; D is possibly TRBD1 (5 bases). CDR3 length equals 15 residues. V shed 2 bases and J shed 5 bases, with 18 bases lying between them. Germline CDR1 is SQVTM and CDR2 is ANQGSEA.

The chain has TRBV7-7 and TRBJ2-2, with 9 nucleotides matching TRBD2. J was trimmed by 5 bases and V by 5 bases; bases with no gene match: 9. The CDR3 consists of 16 residues. CDR1 is SSHAT, CDR2 FNYEAQ, per germline (reference sequence). The CDR3 region is CASSPSSGKGTGELFF. The DNA for the CDR3 is TGTGCCAGCAGCCCTTCTAGCGGGAAGGGAACCGGGGAGCTGTTTTTT.

The rearrangement links TRBV19 to TRBJ2-2; 8 positions match TRBD1. Germline CDR1 reads LNHDA; CDR2 reads SQIVND (reference sequence). The CDR3 covers 16 residues. V dropped 6 bases and J dropped 4; count of bases not matched to a gene: 10. DNA for the CDR3: TGTGCCAGTAGCCCACGGACAGGGTCGGGCACCGGGGAGCTGTTTTTT. It translates to CASSPRTGSGTGELFF.

The rearrangement uses TRBV29-1 and TRBJ1-2, with D tentatively TRBD1 (6 bases). The germline CDR1 and CDR2 sequences are SQVTM and ANQGSEA. V lost 7 bases and J lost 8, with 29 bases in between. The CDR3 consists of 16 residues. The CDR3 nucleotides are TGCAGCGGCGCGCGGGGGGGGGCACTAAAGGCTTCCGGCTACACCTTC. It codes for CSGARGGALKASGYTF.

The J gene is TRBJ2-7, the V gene TRBV6-5; a weak D match, TRBD2 (5 bases). The CDR3 runs to 14 residues. V was clipped by 8 bases and J by 4 bases, with 18 bases between them. Germline V CDR1 and CDR2: MNHEY, SVGAGI. The CDR3 spells CASVRAFGPYEQYF. The CDR3 coding sequence is TGTGCCAGCGTGCGGGCGTTTGGCCCGTACGAGCAGTACTTC.

The V and J genes are TRBV9 and TRBJ2-3; 8 positions agree with TRBD2. This CDR3 has 15 amino acids. CDR1 and CDR2 (germline): SGDLS, YYNGEE. Losses at the gene ends were 0 bases for V and 4 bases for J; bases not matched to a gene: 4. The CDR3 sequence: CASSVAGGQADTQYF. In nucleotides, the CDR3 is TGTGCCAGCAGCGTAGCGGGGGGGCAGGCAGATACGCAGTATTTT.